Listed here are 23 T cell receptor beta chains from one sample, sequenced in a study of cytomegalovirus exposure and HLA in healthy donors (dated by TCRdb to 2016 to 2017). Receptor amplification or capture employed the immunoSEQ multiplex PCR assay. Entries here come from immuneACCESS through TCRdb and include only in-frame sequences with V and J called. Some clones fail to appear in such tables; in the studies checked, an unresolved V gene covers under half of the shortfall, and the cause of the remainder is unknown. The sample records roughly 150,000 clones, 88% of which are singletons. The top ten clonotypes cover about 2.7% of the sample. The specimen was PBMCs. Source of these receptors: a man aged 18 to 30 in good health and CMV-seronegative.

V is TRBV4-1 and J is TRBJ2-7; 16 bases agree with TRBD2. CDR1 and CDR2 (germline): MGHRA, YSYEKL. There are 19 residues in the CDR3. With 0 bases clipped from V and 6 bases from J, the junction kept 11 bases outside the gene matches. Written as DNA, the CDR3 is TGCGCCAGCAGCCAAGACGGTTGGCCGGGACTAGCGGGAGGGGGCGAGCAGTACTTC. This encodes CASSQDGWPGLAGGGEQYF.

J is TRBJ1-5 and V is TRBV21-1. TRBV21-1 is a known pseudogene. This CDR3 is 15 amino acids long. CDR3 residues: CASTTPGEPNQPQHF. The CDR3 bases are TGTGCCAGCACTACCCCCGGGGAACCCAATCAGCCCCAGCATTTT.

The DNA for the CDR3 is TGTGCCAGCAGTGAAATCCCCCTAGCGGGGGAGCAGTACGTC. This encodes CASSEIPLAGEQYV. V and J are TRBV6-1 and TRBJ2-7; TRBD2 matches 9 bases. Germline V lookup: CDR1 MNHNS, CDR2 SASEGT. CDR3 length: 14 residues. V was pared by 2 bases and J by 7 bases, with 6 bases of the junction left unmatched.

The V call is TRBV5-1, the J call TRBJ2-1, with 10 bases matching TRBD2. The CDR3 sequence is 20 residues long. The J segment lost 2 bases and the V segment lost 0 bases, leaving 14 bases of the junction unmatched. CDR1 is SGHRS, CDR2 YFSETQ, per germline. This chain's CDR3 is CASSLADRLAGEHTYNEQFF. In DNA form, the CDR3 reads TGCGCCAGCAGCTTGGCTGATCGCCTAGCGGGGGAGCACACCTACAATGAGCAGTTCTTC.

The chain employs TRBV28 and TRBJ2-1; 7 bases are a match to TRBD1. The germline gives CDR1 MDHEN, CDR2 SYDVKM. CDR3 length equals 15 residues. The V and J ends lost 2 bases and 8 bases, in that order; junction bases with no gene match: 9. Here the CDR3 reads CASSLEWNRGHEQFF. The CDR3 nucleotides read TGTGCCAGCAGTTTAGAGTGGAACAGGGGTCATGAGCAGTTCTTC.

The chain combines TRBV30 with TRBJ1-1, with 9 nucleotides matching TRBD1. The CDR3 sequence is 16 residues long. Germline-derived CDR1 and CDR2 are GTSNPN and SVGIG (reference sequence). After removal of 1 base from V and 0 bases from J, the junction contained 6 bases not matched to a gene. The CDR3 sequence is CAWSEGQGIMNTEAFF. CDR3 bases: TGTGCCTGGAGTGAGGGACAGGGAATCATGAACACTGAAGCTTTCTTT.

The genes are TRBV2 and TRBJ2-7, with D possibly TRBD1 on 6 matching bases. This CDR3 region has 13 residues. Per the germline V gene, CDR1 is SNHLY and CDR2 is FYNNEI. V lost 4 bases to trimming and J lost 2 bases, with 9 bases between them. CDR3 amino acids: CASSGTDTYEQYF. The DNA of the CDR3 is TGTGCCAGCAGTGGGACAGATACCTACGAGCAGTACTTC. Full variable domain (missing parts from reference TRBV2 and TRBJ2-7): EPEVTQTPSHQVTQMGQEVILRCVPISNHLYFYWYRQILGQKVEFLVSFYNNEISEKSEIFDDQFSVERPDGSNFTLKIRSTKLEDSAMYFCASSGTDTYEQYFGPGTRLTVT.

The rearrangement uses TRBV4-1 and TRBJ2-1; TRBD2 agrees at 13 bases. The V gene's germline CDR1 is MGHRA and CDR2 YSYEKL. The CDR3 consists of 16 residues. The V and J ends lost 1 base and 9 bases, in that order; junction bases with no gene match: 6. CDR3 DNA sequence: TGCGCCAGCAGCCAAGCCACTAGCGGGAGGGCCTTTGAGCAGTTCTTC. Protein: CASSQATSGRAFEQFF.

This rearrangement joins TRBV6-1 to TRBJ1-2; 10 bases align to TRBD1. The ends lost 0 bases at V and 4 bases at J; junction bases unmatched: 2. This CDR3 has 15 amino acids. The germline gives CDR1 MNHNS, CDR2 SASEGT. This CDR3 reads CASSEAGTGAYGYTF. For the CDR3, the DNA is TGTGCCAGCAGTGAAGCCGGGACAGGGGCCTATGGCTACACCTTC.

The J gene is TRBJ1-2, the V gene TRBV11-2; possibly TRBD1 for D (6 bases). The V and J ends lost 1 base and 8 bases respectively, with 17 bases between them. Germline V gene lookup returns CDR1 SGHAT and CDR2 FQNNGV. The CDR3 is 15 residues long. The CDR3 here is CASSLALQGLRGYTF. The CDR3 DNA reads TGTGCCAGCAGCTTAGCACTTCAGGGGCTACGGGGCTACACCTTC.

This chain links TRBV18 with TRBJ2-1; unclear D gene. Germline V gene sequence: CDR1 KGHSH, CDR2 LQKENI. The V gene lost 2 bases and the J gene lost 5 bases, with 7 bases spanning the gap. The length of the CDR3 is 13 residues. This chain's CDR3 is CASSPTGDNEQFF. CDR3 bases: TGTGCCAGCTCACCAACCGGAGACAATGAGCAGTTCTTC.

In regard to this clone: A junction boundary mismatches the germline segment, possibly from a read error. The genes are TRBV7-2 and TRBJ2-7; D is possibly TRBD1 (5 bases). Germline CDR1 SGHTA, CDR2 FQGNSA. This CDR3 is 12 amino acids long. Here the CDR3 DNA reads TGTGCCAGCAGCTTAGAGGGGTACGCGCAGTACTTC. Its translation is CASSLEGYAQYF. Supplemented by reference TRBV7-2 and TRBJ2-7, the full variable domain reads GAGVSQSPSNKVTEKGKDVELRCDPISGHTALYWYRQSLGQGLEFLIYFQGNSAPDKSGLPSDRFSAERTGGSVSTLTIQRTQQEDSAVYLCASSLEGYAQYFGPGTRLTVT.

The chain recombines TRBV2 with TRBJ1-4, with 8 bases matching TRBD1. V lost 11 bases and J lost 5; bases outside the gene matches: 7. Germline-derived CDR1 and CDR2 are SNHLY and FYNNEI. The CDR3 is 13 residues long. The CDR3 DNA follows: TGTGCCGAACAGACAGGGGAGAATGAAAAACTGTTTTTT. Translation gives CAEQTGENEKLFF.

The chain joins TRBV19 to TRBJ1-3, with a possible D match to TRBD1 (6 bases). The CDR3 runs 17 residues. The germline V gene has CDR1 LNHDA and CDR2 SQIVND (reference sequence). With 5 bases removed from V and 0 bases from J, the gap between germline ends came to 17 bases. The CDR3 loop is CASSPGGASFSGNTIYF. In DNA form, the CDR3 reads TGTGCCAGTAGTCCCGGGGGGGCCTCTTTCTCTGGAAACACCATATATTTT.

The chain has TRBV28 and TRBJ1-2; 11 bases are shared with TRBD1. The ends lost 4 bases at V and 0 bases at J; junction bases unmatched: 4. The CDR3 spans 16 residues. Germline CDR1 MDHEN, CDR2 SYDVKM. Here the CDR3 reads CASSWGQGDTNYGYTF. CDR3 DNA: TGTGCCAGCAGTTGGGGACAGGGGGACACTAACTATGGCTACACCTTC.

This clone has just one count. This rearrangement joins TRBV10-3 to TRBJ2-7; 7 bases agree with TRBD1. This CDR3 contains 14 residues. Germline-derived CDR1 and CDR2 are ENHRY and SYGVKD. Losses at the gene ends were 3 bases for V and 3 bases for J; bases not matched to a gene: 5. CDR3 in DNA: TGTGCCATCAGTGATCCGGCAGGGGGCTACGAGCAGTACGTC. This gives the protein CAISDPAGGYEQYV.

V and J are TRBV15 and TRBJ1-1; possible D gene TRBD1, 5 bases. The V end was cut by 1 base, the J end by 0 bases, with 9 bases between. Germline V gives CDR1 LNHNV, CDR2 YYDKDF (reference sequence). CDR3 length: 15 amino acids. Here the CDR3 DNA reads TGTGCCACCAGCAGAGGGGGCAGTTTGAACACTGAAGCTTTCTTT. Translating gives CATSRGGSLNTEAFF.

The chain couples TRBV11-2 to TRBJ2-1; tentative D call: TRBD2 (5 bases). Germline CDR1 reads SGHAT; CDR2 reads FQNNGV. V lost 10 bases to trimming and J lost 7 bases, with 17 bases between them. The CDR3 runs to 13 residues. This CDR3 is CATARAALNEQFF. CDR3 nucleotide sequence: TGTGCCACCGCGCGAGCGGCCCTTAATGAGCAGTTCTTC.

CDR3 in amino acids: CASSNHPGWGEIYGYTF. The CDR3 DNA follows: TGTGCCAGTAGTAACCACCCCGGGTGGGGGGAAATTTATGGCTACACCTTC. The chain uses TRBV19 and TRBJ1-2, with D possibly TRBD1 on 5 matching bases. This CDR3 has 17 amino acids. Trimming left V 4 bases short and J 5 bases short, with 23 bases between. Germline CDR1 and CDR2: LNHDA and SQIVND (reference sequence).

The CDR3 loop is CASSYSQGRKTYEQYF. The CDR3 nucleotides are TGTGCCAGCAGTTACTCCCAGGGGCGAAAAACCTACGAGCAGTACTTC. This chain connects TRBV6-6 to TRBJ2-7, with D possibly matching TRBD1 (6 bases). CDR1 and CDR2 from the germline V gene are MNHNY and SVGAGI (reference sequence). There are 16 residues in the CDR3. The V and J ends lost 0 bases and 2 bases respectively, with 14 bases between them.

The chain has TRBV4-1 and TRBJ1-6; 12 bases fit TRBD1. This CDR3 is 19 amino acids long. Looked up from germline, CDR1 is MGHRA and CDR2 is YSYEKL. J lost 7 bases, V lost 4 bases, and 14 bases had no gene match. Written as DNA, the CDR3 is TGCGCCAGCAGCCTCTTCATACCGGGACAGGGGGCTGAAAATTCACCCCTCCACTTT. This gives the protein CASSLFIPGQGAENSPLHF.

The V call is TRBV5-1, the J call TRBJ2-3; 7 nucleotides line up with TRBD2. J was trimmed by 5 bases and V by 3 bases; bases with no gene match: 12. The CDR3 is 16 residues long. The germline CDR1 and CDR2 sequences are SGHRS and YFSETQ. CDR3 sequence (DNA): TGCGCCAGCAGCTCCACGACCGGACTAGGGGAAGATACGCAGTATTTT. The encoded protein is CASSSTTGLGEDTQYF.

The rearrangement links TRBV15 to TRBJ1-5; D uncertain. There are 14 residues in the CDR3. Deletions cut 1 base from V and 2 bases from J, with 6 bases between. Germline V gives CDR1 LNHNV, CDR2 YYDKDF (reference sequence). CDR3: CATSRGAGNQPQHF. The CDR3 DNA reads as TGTGCCACCAGCAGAGGGGCAGGCAATCAGCCCCAGCATTTT. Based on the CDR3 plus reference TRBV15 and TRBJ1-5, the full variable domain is DAMVIQNPRYQVTQFGKPVTLSCSQTLNHNVMYWYQQKSSQAPKLLFHYYDKDFNNEADTPDNFQSRRPNTSFCFLDIRSPGLGDTAMYLCATSRGAGNQPQHFGDGTRLSIL.